This TCR beta chain comes out of a study of regulatory T cells in long-lasting Graves disease. On the study more broadly: Antithyroid drugs had been given to newly diagnosed Graves' patients for under 3 months.

Building the TCR beta libraries relied on iRepertoire HTBI primers, and CDR3 regions underwent Arm-PCR. TCRdb used MiXCR to reprocess the multiplex PCR reads, holding one entry per CDR3 protein. The sample includes a few hundred thousand distinct CDR3 sequences, 15% to 20% of them seen just once. Time point noted: newly diagnosed GD, antithyroid drugs for less than 3 months. Extracted RNA from PBMCs served as the source of the TCR library. In its sample, this clonotype was seen many times. The antigen remains unidentified. Germline CDR1 is KGHSH and CDR2 is LQKENI. The V end lost 1 base, the J end lost 2 bases, and 17 bases lay between the germline ends. The CDR3 runs to 18 residues. Whole-study findings and limits: Persistent disease preferred TRBV28, TRBJ1-2 and TRBJ2-5.

The same data also went into a second study, on T cells in Graves' hyperthyroidism and ophthalmopathy.

V and J are TRBV18 and TRBJ2-2; a weak D match, TRBD1 (6 bases). Sequencing used peripheral blood mononuclear cells (PBMCs), obtained at new diagnosis, from a patient treated with antithyroid drugs. This clonotype originated in a woman in her late teens or twenties with Graves disease. CDR3 coding DNA: TGTGCCAGCTCACCACTGAACACCGGGACACTTAACACCGGGGAGCTGTTTTTT. Residues: CASSPLNTGTLNTGELFF.